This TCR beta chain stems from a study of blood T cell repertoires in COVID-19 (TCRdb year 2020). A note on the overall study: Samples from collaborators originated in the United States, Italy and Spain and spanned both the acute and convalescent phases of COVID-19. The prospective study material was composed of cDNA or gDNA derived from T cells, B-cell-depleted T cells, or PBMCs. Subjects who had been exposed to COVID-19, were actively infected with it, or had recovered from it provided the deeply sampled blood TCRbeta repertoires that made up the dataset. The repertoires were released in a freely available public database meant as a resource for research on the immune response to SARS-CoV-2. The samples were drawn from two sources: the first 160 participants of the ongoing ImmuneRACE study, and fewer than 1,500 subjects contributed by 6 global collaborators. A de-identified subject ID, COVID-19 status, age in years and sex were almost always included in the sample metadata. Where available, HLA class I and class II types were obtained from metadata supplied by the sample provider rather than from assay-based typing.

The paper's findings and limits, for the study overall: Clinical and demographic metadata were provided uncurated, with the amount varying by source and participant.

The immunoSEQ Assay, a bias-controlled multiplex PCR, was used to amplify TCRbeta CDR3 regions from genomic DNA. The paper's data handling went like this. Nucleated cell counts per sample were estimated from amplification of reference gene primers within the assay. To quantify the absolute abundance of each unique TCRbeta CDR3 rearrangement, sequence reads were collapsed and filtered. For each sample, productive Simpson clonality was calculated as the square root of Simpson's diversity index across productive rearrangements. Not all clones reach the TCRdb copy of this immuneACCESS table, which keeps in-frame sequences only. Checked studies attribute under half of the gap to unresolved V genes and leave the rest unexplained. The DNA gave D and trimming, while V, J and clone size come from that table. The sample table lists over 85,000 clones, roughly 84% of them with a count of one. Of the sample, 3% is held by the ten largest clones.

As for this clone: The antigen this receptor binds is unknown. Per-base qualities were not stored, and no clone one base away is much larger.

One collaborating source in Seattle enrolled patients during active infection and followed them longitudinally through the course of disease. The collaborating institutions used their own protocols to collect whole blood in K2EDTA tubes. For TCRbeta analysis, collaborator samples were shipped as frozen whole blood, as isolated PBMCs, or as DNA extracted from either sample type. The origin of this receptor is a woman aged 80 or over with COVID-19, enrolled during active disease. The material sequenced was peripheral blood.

The base sequence is TGTGCCACCCGGACTAGCGGGAGCCCCAATGAGCAGTTCTTC. This yields the protein CATRTSGSPNEQFF. The chain joins TRBV24-1 to TRBJ2-1, with 13 middle bases fitting TRBD2. Via the germline V gene, CDR1 is KGHDR and CDR2 SFDVKD. The CDR3 numbers 14 residues from cysteine through phenylalanine. Left in the record is the CDR3 DNA by itself, 42 bases read in frame from the first base. V and J are trimmed by 9 bases and 6 bases, and the gene matches miss 4 bases of the junction.